The sequence of this T cell receptor (beta chain) was determined in a study of shared clonotypes between healthy human individuals. The CDR3 is made up of 14 amino acids. Germline CDR1 and CDR2: GTSNPN and SVGIG (reference sequence). V was clipped by 1 base and J by 0 bases; unmatched bases: 2. In the sorted-subset replicate PCRs, 150 to 200 ng DNA, around 32,000 T cell genomes, was used. Profiling relied on immunoSEQ multiplex PCR, and the TCRdb table lists in-frame clones only, not all of them. The table lists 600,000 to 750,000 clones, roughly 72% of them singletons. The study enrolled healthy HIV-negative adults without recent acute infections or vaccinations as donors. Comments on this clone: Other nucleotide sequences from this sample produce the same CDR3.

Sequencing used memory CD4+ T cells sorted from blood. Specified subset: CD45RA-negative fraction. The sequence derives from a woman aged 25 to 39 in good health. The chain has TRBV30 and TRBJ1-1; 7 positions match TRBD1. This chain's CDR3 is CAWSEDRVNTEAFF. In nucleotides, the CDR3 is TGTGCCTGGAGTGAAGACAGGGTGAACACTGAAGCTTTCTTT.